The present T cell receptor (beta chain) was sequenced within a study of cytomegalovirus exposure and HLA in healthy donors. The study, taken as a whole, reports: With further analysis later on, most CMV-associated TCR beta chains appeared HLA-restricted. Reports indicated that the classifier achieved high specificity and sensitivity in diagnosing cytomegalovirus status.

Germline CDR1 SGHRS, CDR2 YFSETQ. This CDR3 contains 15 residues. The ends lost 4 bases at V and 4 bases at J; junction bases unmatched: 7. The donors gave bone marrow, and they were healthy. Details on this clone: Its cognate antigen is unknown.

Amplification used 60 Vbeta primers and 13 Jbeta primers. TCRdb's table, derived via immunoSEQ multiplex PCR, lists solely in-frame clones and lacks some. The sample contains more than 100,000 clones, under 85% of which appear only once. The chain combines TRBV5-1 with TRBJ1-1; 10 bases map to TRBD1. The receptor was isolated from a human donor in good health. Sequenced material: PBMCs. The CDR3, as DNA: TGCGCCAGCAGCGGGACAGGGGAACGGGGCACTGAAGCTTTCTTT. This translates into CASSGTGERGTEAFF.